This TCR beta chain was recovered during a study of T cell responses to AZD1222 COVID-19 vaccine (dated by TCRdb to 2020 to 2023). Looking at the study overall: TCR sequencing was performed for over 230 trial participants, of whom 200 to 220 were given two doses of AZD1222 and 26 were given two doses of MenACWY control vaccine. Trial participants were enrolled by age into 18-55, 56-69 and 70-plus year subgroups, with roughly 160, 29 and 62 TCR-sequenced participants respectively. The investigation overall reported the following: The whole spike protein was spanned by vaccine-associated CD4 TCRs, and dominant responses were seen in regions 160-218 and 743-854. In the small 56-69-year group, the increase in depth fell short of significance, most likely because of low power. Conclusions about previously exposed vaccinees are limited because only five to seven AZD1222 recipients were SARS-CoV-2 seropositive at baseline. Because no day 14 peak-response samples were available, the repertoires could be characterized only after the peak T cell response. Spike-specific TCR breadth and depth rose significantly after two AZD1222 doses compared with day 0 and with MenACWY recipients. Nearly half of unique spike-specific TCRs reportedly recognized epitopes outside regions mutated in the B.1.351 and B.1.1.7 variants. Participants were mostly white British and included more females than males, and it was suggested by the authors that clonal diversity may have been underestimated.

The label giving this sample's time point can be read as: about 28 days (+/-7) after the second vaccine dose. Because spike-specific TCR depth and breadth did not differ between the two schedules, AZD1222 recipients who got a second dose at roughly 4 weeks were pooled with those who got a second dose at roughly 12 weeks. The vaccinee samples were drawn from two UK trials, COV001 and COV002, one of which was a single-blind randomized controlled phase 2/3 trial testing AZD1222 (ChAdOx1 nCoV-19) in healthy adults. For TCRbeta chain sequencing, PBMC samples from trial participants were taken at day 0 and at day 28 after the second dose. V is pared back by 10 bases and J by 1 base, with 17 bases lying between the germline termini. For CDR1 and CDR2, the germline V gene lists MNHEY and SVGAGI. CDR3 length: 15 amino acids, cysteine to phenylalanine. Left in the record is the CDR3 DNA by itself, 45 bases read in frame from the first base.

On this clone itself: The clone's antigen remains unknown. The record has no base qualities; no much larger clone is one base away.

The CDR3 regions of human TCRbeta chains were analyzed by immunosequencing. The source study handled its data this way. TCRs in the repertoires were compared against a reference library of SARS-CoV-2-specific TCRs that had been generated with the MIRA antigen-specificity platform. Breadth was defined as the fraction of unique TCRs that were SARS-CoV-2-associated. Depth was defined as the fraction of total T cells that were SARS-CoV-2-associated. Using the MIRA data, every spike-specific TCR was mapped to the spike region that the TCR reacted to and assigned to either a CD4 or a CD8 class. Log10-transformed breadth and depth values were compared by one-way ANOVA with Sidak's multiple comparisons tests. In its TCRdb copy, this immuneACCESS table keeps in-frame sequences only and misses some clones. Where compared with another copy, unresolved V genes explain less than half of these, and the others have no known cause. The V and J calls and clone size come from that table; D and trimming were worked out from the DNA. This sample lists more than 95,000 clones; about 88% were detected once. 35% to 50% of the sample comes from the top ten.

The material sequenced was peripheral blood, taken 28 days after the second AZD1222 dose. The chain uses TRBV6-5 and TRBJ1-5; no D gene is confidently identified. The receptor's source is an adult who received the AZD1222 COVID-19 vaccine. CDR3 loop: CAIMKTPVSNQPQHF. Here is the DNA: TGTGCCATCATGAAAACTCCAGTGAGCAATCAGCCCCAGCATTTT.